Below, 29 T cell receptor beta chains from the same sample are listed, as sequenced in a study of shared clonotypes between healthy human individuals. Repertoires were generated with immunoSEQ multiplex PCR, while TCRdb's copy carries only in-frame clones and drops some. The sample contains roughly 2 million clones, roughly 94% of which appear only once. As defined, naive CD8 cells were CD45RO-negative and positively selected for CCR7, with terminally differentiated effector memory CD45RA+ cells excluded. Material: naive CD8+ T cells sorted from blood. The source is a man aged 18 to 30 in good health.

V is TRBV28 and J is TRBJ2-7, with 10 bases that match TRBD1. The germline CDR1 and CDR2 sequences are MDHEN and SYDVKM. The CDR3 length is 15 residues. V was pared by 7 bases and J by 3 bases, with 9 bases of the junction left unmatched. The CDR3 reads CASTMPGQGFYEQYF. The DNA of the CDR3 is TGTGCCAGCACGATGCCGGGACAGGGGTTCTACGAGCAGTACTTC.

The chain is built from TRBV27 and TRBJ2-5, with 7 bases fitting TRBD1. V was pared by 6 bases and J by 5 bases, with 6 bases of the junction left unmatched. CDR3 length equals 13 residues. Looked up from germline, CDR1 is MNHEY and CDR2 is SMNVEV (reference sequence). This CDR3 reads CASSQTGLETQYF. CDR3 nucleotide sequence: TGTGCCAGCAGCCAGACAGGGTTGGAGACCCAGTACTTC.

V usage is TRBV28 and J usage is TRBJ2-1; D may be TRBD1 or TRBD2 (5 bases each). CDR1 and CDR2 from the germline V gene are MDHEN and SYDVKM. The CDR3 covers 12 residues. V shed 3 bases and J shed 9 bases, with 9 bases lying between them. CDR3 DNA: TGTGCCAGCAGTTTTGGGGGTGCTGAGCAGTTCTTC. Protein product: CASSFGGAEQFF.

This clone was recorded only once. V is TRBV30 and J is TRBJ2-5; D is unresolved. In germline, CDR1 is GTSNPN, CDR2 SVGIG (reference sequence). V lost 0 bases to trimming and J lost 4 bases, with 9 bases between them. The CDR3 spans 13 residues. The CDR3 DNA sequence: TGTGCCTGGAGTGTAATGGGCACAGAGACCCAGTACTTC. Amino acids: CAWSVMGTETQYF.

For the CDR3, the DNA is TGCAGCGTTGAAGGGCAGGCCAGTTCCTACAATGAGCAGTTCTTC. Translating gives CSVEGQASSYNEQFF. J is TRBJ2-1 and V is TRBV29-1, with D uncertain. Trimming cost V 1 base and J 1 base, with 11 bases left between them. This CDR3 is 15 amino acids long. Per the germline V gene, CDR1 is SQVTM and CDR2 is ANQGSEA.

Worth noting for this clone: This same CDR3 is encoded by further DNA sequences in the sample. This rearrangement joins TRBV30 to TRBJ2-1, with D uncertain. V was pared by 0 bases and J by 8 bases, with 5 bases between. Germline V gene data show CDR1 as GTSNPN and CDR2 as SVGIG (reference sequence). CDR3 size: 11 residues. CDR3 nucleotides: TGTGCCTGGAGTGTGTCACATGAGCAGTTCTTC. This encodes CAWSVSHEQFF.

The J gene is TRBJ2-3, the V gene TRBV7-8, with 10 bases aligning to TRBD2. The germline CDR1 and CDR2 sequences are SGHVS and FQNEAQ. After removal of 3 bases from V and 4 bases from J, the junction contained 1 base not matched to a gene. The CDR3 runs 14 residues. CDR3 coding DNA: TGTGCCAGCAGCTTGCTAGCGGGAGCAGATACGCAGTATTTT. Its protein is CASSLLAGADTQYF.

The chain carries TRBV19 and TRBJ2-7; TRBD2 matches at 10 bases. The CDR3 contains 14 residues. CDR1 is LNHDA and CDR2 is SQIVND in the germline V gene (reference sequence). V shed 5 bases, J shed 2 bases, and the junction held 3 bases outside the gene matches. The CDR3 region is CASSLLAGAYEQYF. The DNA of the CDR3 is TGTGCCAGTAGTCTGCTAGCGGGGGCCTACGAGCAGTACTTC.

The V and J genes are TRBV6-5 and TRBJ2-5, with D perhaps matching TRBD2 (6 bases). The CDR3 runs 14 residues. Germline CDR1 and CDR2: MNHEY and SVGAGI. V lost 5 bases to trimming and J lost 5 bases, with 15 bases between them. CDR3 in DNA: TGTGCCAGCAGTATAGGACTGCGGGGTGAGACCCAGTACTTC. This sequence encodes CASSIGLRGETQYF.

As concerns this clone: Other nucleotide sequences in the sample specify the same CDR3. The chain couples TRBV4-2 to TRBJ2-5, with D hard to call. The CDR3 has 12 amino acids. Germline CDR1 reads LGHNA; CDR2 reads YNFKEQ. V gave up 1 base and J gave up 4 bases, with 4 bases separating them. The CDR3: CASSQAGETQYF. CDR3 DNA: TGTGCCAGCAGCCAAGCTGGAGAGACCCAGTACTTC.

V and J are TRBV7-6 and TRBJ1-1; TRBD1 is a possible D gene (6 bases). Germline V lookup: CDR1 SGHVS, CDR2 FNYEAQ. The CDR3 sequence is 13 residues long. V was trimmed by 6 bases and J by 4 bases, leaving 12 bases between them. Written as DNA, the CDR3 is TGTGCCAGCAGTCCGACAGGTGGCACTGAAGCTTTCTTT. This translates into CASSPTGGTEAFF.

V is TRBV11-3 and J is TRBJ1-1; 7 bases align to TRBD1. The germline V gene has CDR1 SGHNT and CDR2 YENEEA. The CDR3 length is 14 residues. Trimming cost V 0 bases and J 5 bases; bases outside gene matches: 3. This CDR3 reads CASSLDPTGTEAFF. The CDR3 DNA is TGTGCCAGCAGCTTAGATCCGACAGGGACTGAAGCTTTCTTT. The variable domain in full, completed from reference TRBV11-3 and TRBJ1-1, reads EAGVVQSPRYKIIEKKQPVAFWCNPISGHNTLYWYLQNLGQGPELLIRYENEEAVDDSQLPKDRFSAERLKGVDSTLKIQPAELGDSAVYLCASSLDPTGTEAFFGQGTRLTVV.

CDR3: CASSWVGNTEAFF. CDR3 sequence (DNA): TGTGCCAGCAGCTGGGTAGGGAACACTGAAGCTTTCTTT. This chain joins TRBV5-5 and TRBJ1-1; no clear D. The CDR3 length is 13 residues. Germline values: CDR1 SGHKS, CDR2 YYEKEE (reference sequence). Trimming removed 3 bases at V and 1 base at J, with 7 bases between.

The V gene is TRBV28, the J gene TRBJ1-3; 8 bases agree with TRBD1. V trimming: 6 bases; J trimming: 2 bases; junction bases outside the gene matches: 9. Germline CDR1 and CDR2: MDHEN and SYDVKM. CDR3 length equals 16 residues. The CDR3 nucleotides read TGTGCCAGCAGACCGTGGACAGGGAGGACTGGAAACACCATATATTTT. Its translation: CASRPWTGRTGNTIYF. The whole variable domain, filled in from reference TRBV28 and TRBJ1-3, reads DVKVTQSSRYLVKRTGEKVFLECVQDMDHENMFWYRQDPGLGLRLIYFSYDVKMKEKGDIPEGYSVSREKKERFSLILESASTNQTSMYLCASRPWTGRTGNTIYFGEGSWLTVV.

This chain links TRBV7-6 with TRBJ2-7; D possibly corresponds to TRBD2 (5 bases). CDR1 SGHVS and CDR2 FNYEAQ come from the germline V gene. Trimming shortened V by 5 bases and J by 7 bases, and 18 bases separated the two germline ends. The CDR3 consists of 14 residues. CDR3 sequence reads: CASSTWTESGEQYF. The CDR3 nucleotides are TGTGCCAGCAGCACCTGGACGGAATCGGGAGAGCAGTACTTC.

Points on this clone: The identical CDR3 is also encoded by other nucleotide sequences in the sample. This sequence joins TRBV25-1 and TRBJ1-5; D ambiguous. V shed 2 bases and J shed 2 bases, with 4 bases lying between them. The CDR3 is 13 residues long. Germline V gives CDR1 MGHDK, CDR2 SYGVNS. The CDR3 protein is CASSELGNQPQHF. Here the CDR3 DNA reads TGTGCCAGCAGTGAACTTGGCAATCAGCCCCAGCATTTT.

The J gene is TRBJ2-3, the V gene TRBV6-1; TRBD1 is a possible D gene (6 bases). Per the germline V gene, CDR1 is MNHNS and CDR2 is SASEGT. Trimming left V 3 bases short and J 2 bases short, with 18 bases between. The CDR3 consists of 17 residues. The CDR3, as DNA: TGTGCCAGCAGTGACCCCCTACAGGGCTGGGACACAGATACGCAGTATTTT. Translating it yields CASSDPLQGWDTDTQYF.

The rearrangement uses TRBV7-2 and TRBJ1-4; D gene unclear. The germline V gene encodes CDR1 SGHTA and CDR2 FQGNSA. CDR3 length equals 17 residues. V dropped 2 bases and J dropped 8 bases, with 21 bases sitting between them. The CDR3 nucleotides read TGTGCCAGCAGCTTACGGTCTACCGGGATTGGAGAGGAAAAACTGTTTTTT. Its protein product is CASSLRSTGIGEEKLFF.

V usage is TRBV27 and J usage is TRBJ1-1; D is unclear. V lost 2 bases and J lost 0, with 10 bases in between. Germline V CDR1 and CDR2: MNHEY, SMNVEV (reference sequence). The CDR3 has 15 amino acids. CDR3 nucleotide sequence: TGTGCCAGCAGTTTACGCTTGGCTGTGAACACTGAAGCTTTCTTT. Protein sequence: CASSLRLAVNTEAFF.

Points on this clone: The sample carries other DNA sequences with the same CDR3. This chain uses TRBV7-8 with TRBJ2-7; D uncertain. This CDR3 is built from 12 residues. The V gene lost 1 base and the J gene lost 4 bases, with 5 bases spanning the gap. Germline V gene lookup returns CDR1 SGHVS and CDR2 FQNEAQ. The CDR3 here is CASSLVGYEQYF. CDR3 coding DNA: TGTGCCAGCAGCTTAGTAGGATACGAGCAGTACTTC.

V usage is TRBV6-1 and J usage is TRBJ2-7; 10 bases are a match to TRBD1. The germline gives CDR1 MNHNS, CDR2 SASEGT. The CDR3 sequence is 17 residues long. J was trimmed by 3 bases and V by 0 bases; bases with no gene match: 8. The CDR3, as DNA: TGTGCCAGCAGTGAAGCGGGGGGGACAGGGGTAAACTACGAGCAGTACTTC. It is translated as CASSEAGGTGVNYEQYF.

This clone was seen a single time. CDR3 region: CASSQDQQGADEQYF. In DNA, the CDR3 is TGCGCCAGCAGCCAAGATCAACAGGGGGCGGACGAGCAGTACTTC. The J gene is TRBJ2-7, the V gene TRBV4-3; TRBD1 matches at 9 bases. The CDR3 extends over 15 amino acids. V trimming: 0 bases; J trimming: 5 bases; junction bases outside the gene matches: 5. CDR1 and CDR2 (germline): LGHNA, YSLEER.

The rearrangement joins TRBV5-4 to TRBJ1-2; D uncertain. CDR1 SGHNT and CDR2 YYREEE come from the germline V gene (reference sequence). The ends were cut back, 0 bases at V and 5 bases at J, with 8 bases in the middle. This CDR3 has 13 amino acids. CDR3 nucleotide sequence: TGTGCCAGCAGCTTGGAAAACGGTTATGGCTACACCTTC. Translated, it gives CASSLENGYGYTF.

This clone was counted once. The gene calls are TRBV7-2 and TRBJ2-1, with 8 nucleotides matching TRBD2. The CDR3 totals 17 residues. Germline CDR1 and CDR2: SGHTA and FQGNSA. V gave up 2 bases and J gave up 3 bases; unmatched junction bases: 9. For the CDR3, the DNA is TGTGCCAGCAGCTTAAATGGCGGGGGGTCCGGCTACAATGAGCAGTTCTTC. It translates to CASSLNGGGSGYNEQFF.

The chain has TRBV6-5 and TRBJ2-2, with D possibly TRBD1 on 6 matching bases. Trimming shortened V by 4 bases and J by 0 bases, and 9 bases separated the two germline ends. Per germline, CDR1 MNHEY and CDR2 SVGAGI. CDR3 length equals 15 residues. The DNA for the CDR3 is TGTGCCAGCAGTTCGGACAGCGCGAACACCGGGGAGCTGTTTTTT. It encodes CASSSDSANTGELFF.

J is TRBJ1-4 and V is TRBV5-4, with 7 bases matching TRBD1. Germline CDR1 and CDR2: SGHNT and YYREEE (reference sequence). With 3 bases clipped from V and 7 bases from J, the junction kept 6 bases outside the gene matches. There are 14 residues in the CDR3. The CDR3 sequence is CASSYDRDVEKLFF. The CDR3 bases are TGTGCCAGCAGCTACGACAGGGATGTTGAAAAACTGTTTTTT.

The chain joins TRBV18 to TRBJ1-2; unclear D gene. The CDR3 covers 14 residues. Germline V lookup: CDR1 KGHSH, CDR2 LQKENI. The V end lost 3 bases, the J end lost 1 base, and 9 bases lay between the germline ends. CDR3 in amino acids: CASSPLEDNYGYTF. The DNA of the CDR3 is TGTGCCAGCTCACCCCTCGAAGATAACTATGGCTACACCTTC.

This clone was seen once. This CDR3 is CASRAGTAGNTIYF. The CDR3 DNA is TGTGCCAGCAGGGCCGGGACAGCCGGAAACACCATATATTTT. The chain carries TRBV7-2 and TRBJ1-3; 7 bases match TRBD1. Trimming took 6 bases from V and 4 from J; bases not matched to a gene: 6. This CDR3 has 14 amino acids. From germline, CDR1 is SGHTA and CDR2 FQGNSA. The full variable domain, its missing parts supplied by reference TRBV7-2 and TRBJ1-3, is GAGVSQSPSNKVTEKGKDVELRCDPISGHTALYWYRQSLGQGLEFLIYFQGNSAPDKSGLPSDRFSAERTGGSVSTLTIQRTQQEDSAVYLCASRAGTAGNTIYFGEGSWLTVV.

This clone was counted a few times. This chain links TRBV6-6 with TRBJ2-7; D is perhaps TRBD1 (6 bases). Germline V gene lookup returns CDR1 MNHNY and CDR2 SVGAGI (reference sequence). V dropped 4 bases and J dropped 0 bases, with 13 bases sitting between them. This CDR3 region has 15 residues. This CDR3 reads CASSSPDRLSYEQYF. The CDR3 DNA follows: TGTGCCAGCAGTTCCCCGGACAGACTCTCCTACGAGCAGTACTTC.